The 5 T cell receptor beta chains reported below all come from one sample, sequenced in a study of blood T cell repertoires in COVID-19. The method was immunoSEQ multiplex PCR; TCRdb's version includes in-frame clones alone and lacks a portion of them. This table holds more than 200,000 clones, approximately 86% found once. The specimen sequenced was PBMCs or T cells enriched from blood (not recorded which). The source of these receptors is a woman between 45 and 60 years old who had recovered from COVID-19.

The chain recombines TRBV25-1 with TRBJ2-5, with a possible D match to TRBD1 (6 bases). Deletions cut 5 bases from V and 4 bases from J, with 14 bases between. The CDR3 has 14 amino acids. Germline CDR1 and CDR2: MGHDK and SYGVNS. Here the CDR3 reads CASSSTGWRETQYF. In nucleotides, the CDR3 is TGTGCCAGCAGTAGCACAGGGTGGCGAGAGACCCAGTACTTC.

DNA for the CDR3: TGTGCCAGCAGTTACTCCGACGGGAAATATAGCAATCAGCCCCAGCATTTT. It encodes CASSYSDGKYSNQPQHF. The rearrangement links TRBV28 to TRBJ1-5; D call uncertain. The CDR3 is made up of 17 amino acids. V shed 4 bases and J shed 0 bases, with 16 bases lying between them. CDR1 and CDR2 (germline): MDHEN, SYDVKM.

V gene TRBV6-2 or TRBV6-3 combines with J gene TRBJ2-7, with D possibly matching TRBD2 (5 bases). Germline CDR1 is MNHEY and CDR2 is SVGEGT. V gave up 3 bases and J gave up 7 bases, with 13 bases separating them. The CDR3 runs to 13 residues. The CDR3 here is CASSYIRGWEQYF. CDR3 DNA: TGTGCCAGCAGTTATATCCGGGGTTGGGAGCAGTACTTC.

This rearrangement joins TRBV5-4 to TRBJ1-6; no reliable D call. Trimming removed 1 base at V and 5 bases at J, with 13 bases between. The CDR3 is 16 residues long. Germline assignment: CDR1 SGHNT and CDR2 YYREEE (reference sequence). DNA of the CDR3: TGTGCCAGCAGCTTGATCCCCGGGAATAATAATTCACCCCTCCACTTT. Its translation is CASSLIPGNNNSPLHF.

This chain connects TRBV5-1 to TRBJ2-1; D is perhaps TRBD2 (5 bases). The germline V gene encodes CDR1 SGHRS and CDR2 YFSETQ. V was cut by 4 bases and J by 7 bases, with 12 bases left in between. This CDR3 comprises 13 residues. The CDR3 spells CASSQRGLNEQFF. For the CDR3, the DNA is TGCGCCAGCAGCCAACGGGGTCTTAATGAGCAGTTCTTC.